The T cell receptor beta chain under discussion was sequenced for a study of response to subunit inactivated influenza vaccine. Per the germline V gene, CDR1 is SGHVS and CDR2 is FQNEAQ. CDR3 size: 16 residues. V was pared by 2 bases and J by 2 bases, with 5 bases of the junction left unmatched. General observations from the study: New T cells are recruited in small numbers by each seasonal influenza vaccination, according to the authors' suggestion.

As regards this clonotype: Its antigen is still unknown.

TCRdb reprocessed the RT-PCR reads via MiXCR and lists one record per CDR3 protein. The table lists about 700,000 distinct CDR3 sequences, roughly 13% of them singletons, with 5.5% to 7% in the top ten. The receptor was isolated from a man aged 50 or older who received an inactivated influenza vaccine. The chain joins TRBV7-8 to TRBJ2-3, with TRBD2 identical over 9 bases. This sample comprised PBMCs from blood, obtained approximately 15 days before vaccination. The CDR3 loop reads CASSLRLAGFTDTQYF. As DNA, the CDR3 is TGTGCCAGCAGCTTAAGGCTAGCGGGGTTCACAGATACGCAGTATTTT.